These T cell receptor beta chains were read from a single sample in a study of shared clonotypes between healthy human individuals. Method: immunoSEQ multiplex PCR; TCRdb's copy keeps in-frame clones and lacks some. The table lists about 2.4 million clones, 93% of them singletons. The source material was naive CD4+ T cells from PBMCs. The receptor source for this set is a man between 18 and 29 years old in good health. Some clones in this sample may be carry-over from other donors' samples. CDR3s include the opening cysteine and the closing phenylalanine or tryptophan.

J gene: TRBJ2-7
CDR3 length: 14
V gene: TRBV28
CDR3 protein: CASRIIRGKYEQYF

J gene: TRBJ2-5
CDR3 length: 14
V gene: TRBV7-8
CDR3 protein: CASSLGVPEETQYF

J gene: TRBJ1-2
CDR3 length: 15
V gene: TRBV7-9
CDR3 protein: CASSSYREPGYGYTF

J gene: TRBJ2-5
CDR3 length: 13
V gene: TRBV27
CDR3 protein: CASSPRTAETQYF

J gene: TRBJ2-1
CDR3 length: 13
V gene: TRBV5-1
CDR3 protein: CASSWGQGVEQFF

J gene: TRBJ1-2
CDR3 length: 16
V gene: TRBV19
CDR3 protein: CASRDLIRGTGPGYTF

J gene: TRBJ1-2
CDR3 length: 14
V gene: TRBV29-1
CDR3 protein: CSASRGRGSYGYTF

J gene: TRBJ1-1
CDR3 length: 15
V gene: TRBV2
CDR3 protein: CASSQRGHLNTEAFF

J gene: TRBJ2-5
CDR3 length: 10
V gene: TRBV20-1
CDR3 protein: CSARQETQYF

J gene: TRBJ2-7
CDR3 length: 14
V gene: TRBV4-1
CDR3 protein: CASSQPGQSYEQYF

J gene: TRBJ2-3
CDR3 length: 14
V gene: TRBV2
CDR3 protein: CASTPTSGTDTQYF

J gene: TRBJ2-1
CDR3 length: 14
V gene: TRBV6-1
CDR3 protein: CASIAGGPPDEQFF

J gene: TRBJ2-1
CDR3 length: 17
V gene: TRBV9
CDR3 protein: CASSPRRGSGYYNEQFF

J gene: TRBJ2-2
CDR3 length: 16
V gene: TRBV5-1
CDR3 protein: CASSPRTVESTGELFF

J gene: TRBJ2-3
CDR3 length: 14
V gene: TRBV6-1
CDR3 protein: CATRQVTLTDTQYF

J gene: TRBJ2-6
CDR3 length: 17
V gene: TRBV18
CDR3 protein: CASSPLLSGSGANVLTF

J gene: TRBJ1-5
CDR3 length: 14
V gene: TRBV19
CDR3 protein: CASSIGGGPQPQHF

J gene: TRBJ1-2
CDR3 length: 14
V gene: TRBV18
CDR3 protein: CASSPEQHNYGYTF

J gene: TRBJ2-7
CDR3 length: 14
V gene: TRBV6-5
CDR3 protein: CASNRAATSGRASF

J gene: TRBJ1-1
CDR3 length: 13
V gene: TRBV12-5
CDR3 protein: CASGFGVNTEAFF

J gene: TRBJ2-5
CDR3 length: 12
V gene: TRBV5-1
CDR3 protein: CASSLDSGTQYF

J gene: TRBJ1-3
CDR3 length: 16
V gene: TRBV7-8
CDR3 protein: CASSLSPRRSGNTIYF

J gene: TRBJ2-1
CDR3 length: 16
V gene: TRBV5-1
CDR3 protein: CASSSAPSGQSDEQFF

J gene: TRBJ2-3
CDR3 length: 15
V gene: TRBV5-4
CDR3 protein: CASSSTVRKTDTQYF

J gene: TRBJ2-6
CDR3 length: 16
V gene: TRBV7-3
CDR3 protein: CASSLRGSSGANVLTF

J gene: TRBJ1-1
CDR3 length: 13
V gene: TRBV6-5
CDR3 protein: CASSRQGRTEAFF

J gene: TRBJ2-7
CDR3 length: 15
V gene: TRBV10-3
CDR3 protein: CAISELAGGTNEQYF

J gene: TRBJ2-5
CDR3 length: 14
V gene: TRBV19
CDR3 protein: CASSISGFQETQYF

J gene: TRBJ2-1
CDR3 length: 15
V gene: TRBV6-6
CDR3 protein: CASSYGSTTYNEQFF

J gene: TRBJ2-7
CDR3 length: 12
V gene: TRBV27
CDR3 protein: CASSFLGYEQYF

J gene: TRBJ2-1
CDR3 length: 16
V gene: TRBV12-5
CDR3 protein: CASGLNPGQGYNEQFF

J gene: TRBJ2-7
CDR3 length: 15
V gene: TRBV18
CDR3 protein: CASSPNSGGPYEQYF

J gene: TRBJ1-1
CDR3 length: 14
V gene: TRBV5-1
CDR3 protein: CASSETGFGTEAFF

J gene: TRBJ1-4
CDR3 length: 14
V gene: TRBV2
CDR3 protein: CASSGGTGLQKLFF

J gene: TRBJ2-3
CDR3 length: 14
V gene: TRBV5-1
CDR3 protein: CASSGFASTDTQYF

J gene: TRBJ1-2
CDR3 length: 14
V gene: TRBV19
CDR3 protein: CASGLGWAPYGYTF

J gene: TRBJ2-7
CDR3 length: 15
V gene: TRBV7-3
CDR3 protein: CASSLYPVSSYEQYF

J gene: TRBJ2-7
CDR3 length: 13
V gene: TRBV2
CDR3 protein: CASSERVHGVQYF

J gene: TRBJ2-7
CDR3 length: 15
V gene: TRBV7-9
CDR3 protein: CASSHQDRGHYEQYF

J gene: TRBJ1-1
CDR3 length: 13
V gene: TRBV7-3
CDR3 protein: CASSFTPGAEAFF

J gene: TRBJ1-1
CDR3 length: 14
V gene: TRBV19
CDR3 protein: CASSIGYGPSEAFF

J gene: TRBJ2-7
CDR3 length: 15
V gene: TRBV6-5
CDR3 protein: CASSRTGTSPYEQYF

J gene: TRBJ2-2
CDR3 length: 11
V gene: TRBV20-1
CDR3 protein: CSAPDTGELFF

J gene: TRBJ1-1
CDR3 length: 14
V gene: TRBV5-6
CDR3 protein: CASSLVGGNTEAFF

J gene: TRBJ1-2
CDR3 length: 16
V gene: TRBV15
CDR3 protein: CATSRDRRGGNYGYTF

J gene: TRBJ1-2
CDR3 length: 15
V gene: TRBV6-5
CDR3 protein: CASSYSQLANYGYTF

J gene: TRBJ1-1
CDR3 length: 15
V gene: TRBV5-1
CDR3 protein: CASSRSQGVGTEAFF

J gene: TRBJ2-2
CDR3 length: 16
V gene: TRBV10-2
CDR3 protein: CASKWLAGDSGGELFF

J gene: TRBJ2-3
CDR3 length: 16
V gene: TRBV5-1
CDR3 protein: CASSTPSSGSTDTQYF

J gene: TRBJ1-5
CDR3 length: 15
V gene: TRBV21-1
CDR3 protein: CASSKWREGNQPQHF

J gene: TRBJ2-7
CDR3 length: 15
V gene: TRBV28
CDR3 protein: CASSSPGTGTYEQYF

J gene: TRBJ1-1
CDR3 length: 13
V gene: TRBV18
CDR3 protein: CASRQGMDTEAFF

J gene: TRBJ1-2
CDR3 length: 14
V gene: TRBV11-1
CDR3 protein: CASSKAIQNYGYTF

J gene: TRBJ2-7
CDR3 length: 23
V gene: TRBV28
CDR3 protein: CASSVGTVRPREKSPKRNYEQYF